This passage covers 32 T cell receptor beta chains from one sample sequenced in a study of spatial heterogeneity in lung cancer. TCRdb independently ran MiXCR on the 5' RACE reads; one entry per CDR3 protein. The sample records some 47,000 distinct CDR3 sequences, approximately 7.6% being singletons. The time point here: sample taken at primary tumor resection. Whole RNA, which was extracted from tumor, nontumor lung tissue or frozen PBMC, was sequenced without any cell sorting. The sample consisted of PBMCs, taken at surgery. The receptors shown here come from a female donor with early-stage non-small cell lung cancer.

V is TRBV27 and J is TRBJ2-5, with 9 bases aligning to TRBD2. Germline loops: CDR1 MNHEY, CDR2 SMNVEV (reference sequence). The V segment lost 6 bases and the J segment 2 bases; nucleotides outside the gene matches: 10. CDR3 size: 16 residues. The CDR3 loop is CASSAGAGGLQETQYF. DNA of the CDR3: TGTGCCAGCAGCGCTGGGGCGGGGGGGTTACAAGAGACCCAGTACTTC.

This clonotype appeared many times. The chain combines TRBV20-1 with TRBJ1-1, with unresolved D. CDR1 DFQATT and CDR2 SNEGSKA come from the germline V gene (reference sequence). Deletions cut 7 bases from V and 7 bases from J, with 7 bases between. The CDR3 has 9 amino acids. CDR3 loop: CSGPGEAFF. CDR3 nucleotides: TGCAGTGGCCCCGGTGAAGCTTTCTTT.

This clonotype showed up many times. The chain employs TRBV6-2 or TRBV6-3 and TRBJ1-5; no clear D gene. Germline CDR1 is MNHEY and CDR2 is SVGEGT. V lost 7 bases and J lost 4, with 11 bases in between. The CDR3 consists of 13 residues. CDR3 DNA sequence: TGTGCCAGCACTTGGGCGGGGAATCAGCCCCAGCATTTT. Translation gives CASTWAGNQPQHF.

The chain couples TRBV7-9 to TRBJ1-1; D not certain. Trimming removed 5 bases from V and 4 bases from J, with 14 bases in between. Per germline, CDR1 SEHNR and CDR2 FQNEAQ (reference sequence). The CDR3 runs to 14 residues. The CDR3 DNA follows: TGTGCCAGCAGCCGCCTGGGTGGGTTCACTGAAGCTTTCTTT. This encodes CASSRLGGFTEAFF.

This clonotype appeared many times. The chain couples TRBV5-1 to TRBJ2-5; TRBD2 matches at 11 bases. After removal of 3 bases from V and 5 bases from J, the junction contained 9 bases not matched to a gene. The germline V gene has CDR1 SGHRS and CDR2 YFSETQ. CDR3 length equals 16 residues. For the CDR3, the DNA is TGCGCCAGCAGCTCAGGGAGACTAGCGGGGATGGAGACCCAGTACTTC. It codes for CASSSGRLAGMETQYF.

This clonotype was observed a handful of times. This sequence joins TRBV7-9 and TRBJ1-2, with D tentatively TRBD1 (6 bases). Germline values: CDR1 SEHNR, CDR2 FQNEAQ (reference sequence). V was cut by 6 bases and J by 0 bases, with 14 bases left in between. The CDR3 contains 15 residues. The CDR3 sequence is CASSSSEGANYGYTF. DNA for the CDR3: TGTGCCAGCAGTTCATCAGAGGGGGCTAACTATGGCTACACCTTC. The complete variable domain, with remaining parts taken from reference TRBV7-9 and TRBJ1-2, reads DTGVSQNPRHKITKRGQNVTFRCDPISEHNRLYWYRQTLGQGPEFLTYFQNEAQLEKSRLLSDRFSAERPKGSFSTLEIQRTEQGDSAMYLCASSSSEGANYGYTFGSGTRLTVV.

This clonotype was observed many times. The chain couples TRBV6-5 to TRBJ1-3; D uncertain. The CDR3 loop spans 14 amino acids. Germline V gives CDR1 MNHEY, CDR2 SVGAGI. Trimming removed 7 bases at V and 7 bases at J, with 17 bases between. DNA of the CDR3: TGTGCCAGCACAGAGACCGCTACCCGGAACACCATATATTTT. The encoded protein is CASTETATRNTIYF.

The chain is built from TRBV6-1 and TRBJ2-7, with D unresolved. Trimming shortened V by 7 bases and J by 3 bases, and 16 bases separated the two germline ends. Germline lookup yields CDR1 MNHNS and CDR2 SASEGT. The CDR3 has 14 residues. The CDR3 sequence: CASMLGPRIYEQYF. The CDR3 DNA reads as TGTGCCAGCATGCTAGGACCACGTATCTACGAGCAGTACTTC.

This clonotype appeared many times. This chain's CDR3 is CASSQDLPGTMNSPLHF. The CDR3 nucleotides are TGCGCCAGCAGCCAAGATCTCCCGGGGACAATGAATTCACCCCTCCACTTT. V and J are TRBV4-3 and TRBJ1-6; tentatively, D is TRBD1 (6 bases). In germline, CDR1 is LGHNA, CDR2 YSLEER. CDR3 size: 17 residues. V was pared by 0 bases and J by 7 bases, with 16 bases between.

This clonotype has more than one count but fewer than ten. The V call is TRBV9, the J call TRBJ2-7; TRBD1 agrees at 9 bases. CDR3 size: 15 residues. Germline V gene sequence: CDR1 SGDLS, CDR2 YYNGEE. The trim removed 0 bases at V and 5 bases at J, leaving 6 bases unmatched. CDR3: CASSVGGQGINEQYF. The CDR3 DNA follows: TGTGCCAGCAGCGTAGGGGGACAGGGTATAAACGAGCAGTACTTC. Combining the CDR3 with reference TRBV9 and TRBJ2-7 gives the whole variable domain DSGVTQTPKHLITATGQRVTLRCSPRSGDLSVYWYQQSLDQGLQFLIQYYNGEERAKGNILERFSAQQFPDLHSELNLSSLELGDSALYFCASSVGGQGINEQYFGPGTRLTVT.

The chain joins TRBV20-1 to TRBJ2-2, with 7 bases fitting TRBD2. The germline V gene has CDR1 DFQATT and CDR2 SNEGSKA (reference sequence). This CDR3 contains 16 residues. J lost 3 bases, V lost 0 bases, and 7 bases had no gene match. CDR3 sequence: CSARDLRRGDTGELFF. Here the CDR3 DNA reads TGCAGTGCTAGAGATCTCCGACGGGGGGACACCGGGGAGCTGTTTTTT.

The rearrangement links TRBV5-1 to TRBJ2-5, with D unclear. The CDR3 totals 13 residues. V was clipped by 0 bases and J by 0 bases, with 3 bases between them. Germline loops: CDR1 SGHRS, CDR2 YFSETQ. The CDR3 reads CASSLGDQETQYF. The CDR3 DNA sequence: TGCGCCAGCAGCTTGGGGGACCAAGAGACCCAGTACTTC.

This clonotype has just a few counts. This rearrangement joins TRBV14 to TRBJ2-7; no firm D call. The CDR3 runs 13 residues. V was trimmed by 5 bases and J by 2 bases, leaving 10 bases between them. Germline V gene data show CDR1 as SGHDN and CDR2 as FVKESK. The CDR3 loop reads CASSTTVTYEQYF. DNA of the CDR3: TGTGCCAGCAGCACCACAGTAACCTACGAGCAGTACTTC.

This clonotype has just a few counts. CDR3 nucleotides: TGTGCCAGCAGCCCCCATCGGGGCGGGTGGTCGAACACTGAAGCTTTCTTT. Protein sequence: CASSPHRGGWSNTEAFF. V is TRBV6-1 and J is TRBJ1-1; D may be TRBD1 (5 bases). The germline V gene has CDR1 MNHNS and CDR2 SASEGT. CDR3 size: 17 residues. V gave up 6 bases and J gave up 1 base, with 21 bases separating them.

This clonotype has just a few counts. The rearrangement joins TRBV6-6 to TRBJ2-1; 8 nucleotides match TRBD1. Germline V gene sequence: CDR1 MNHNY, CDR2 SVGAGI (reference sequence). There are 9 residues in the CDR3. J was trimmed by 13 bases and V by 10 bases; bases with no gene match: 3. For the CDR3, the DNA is TGTGCCACCGGGACAGGTCAGTTCTTC. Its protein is CATGTGQFF.

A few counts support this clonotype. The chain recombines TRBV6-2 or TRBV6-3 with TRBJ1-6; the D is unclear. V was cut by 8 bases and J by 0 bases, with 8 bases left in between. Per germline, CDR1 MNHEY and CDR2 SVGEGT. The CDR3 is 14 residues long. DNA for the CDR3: TGTGCCAGCCACGAGAGCTCCTATAATTCACCCCTCCACTTT. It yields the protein CASHESSYNSPLHF.

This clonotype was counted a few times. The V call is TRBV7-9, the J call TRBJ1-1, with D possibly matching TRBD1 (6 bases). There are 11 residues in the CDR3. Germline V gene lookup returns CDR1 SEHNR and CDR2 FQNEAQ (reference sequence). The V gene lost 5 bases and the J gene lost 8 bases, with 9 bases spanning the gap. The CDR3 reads CASSLDSEAFF. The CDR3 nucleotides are TGTGCCAGCAGCCTGGACAGCGAAGCTTTCTTT. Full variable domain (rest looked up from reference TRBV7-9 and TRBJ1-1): DTGVSQNPRHKITKRGQNVTFRCDPISEHNRLYWYRQTLGQGPEFLTYFQNEAQLEKSRLLSDRFSAERPKGSFSTLEIQRTEQGDSAMYLCASSLDSEAFFGQGTRLTVV.

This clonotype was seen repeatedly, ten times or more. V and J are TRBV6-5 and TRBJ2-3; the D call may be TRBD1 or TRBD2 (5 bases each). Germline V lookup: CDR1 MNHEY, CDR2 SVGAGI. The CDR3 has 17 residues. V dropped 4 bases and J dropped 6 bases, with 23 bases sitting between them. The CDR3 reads CASSFSTGAAHLDTQYF. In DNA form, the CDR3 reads TGTGCCAGCAGTTTTTCAACCGGGGCAGCACACTTGGATACGCAGTATTTT.

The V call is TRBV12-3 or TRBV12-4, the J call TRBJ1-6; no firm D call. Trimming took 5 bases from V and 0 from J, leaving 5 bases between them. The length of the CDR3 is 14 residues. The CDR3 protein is CASSPGSYNSPLHF. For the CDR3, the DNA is TGTGCCAGCAGTCCCGGCTCCTATAATTCACCCCTCCACTTT.

CDR3 bases: TGTGCCAGCAGTTTAGGGGTAGAGAATTCACCCCTCCACTTT. It is translated as CASSLGVENSPLHF. This chain joins TRBV28 and TRBJ1-6; no firm D call. The V and J ends lost 2 bases and 7 bases respectively, with 9 bases between them. CDR1 MDHEN and CDR2 SYDVKM come from the germline V gene. CDR3 length equals 14 residues.

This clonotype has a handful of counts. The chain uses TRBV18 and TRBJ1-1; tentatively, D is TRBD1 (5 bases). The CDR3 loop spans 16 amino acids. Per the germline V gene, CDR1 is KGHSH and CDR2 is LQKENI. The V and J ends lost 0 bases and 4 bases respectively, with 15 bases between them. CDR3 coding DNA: TGTGCCAGCTCACCACCGCGGATGGGGGGGAGCACTGAAGCTTTCTTT. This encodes CASSPPRMGGSTEAFF.

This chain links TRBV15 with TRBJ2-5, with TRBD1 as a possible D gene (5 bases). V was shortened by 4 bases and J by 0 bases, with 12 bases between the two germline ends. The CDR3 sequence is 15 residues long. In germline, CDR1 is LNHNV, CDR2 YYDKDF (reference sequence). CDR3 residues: CATSTRLDNQETQYF. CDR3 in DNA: TGTGCCACCAGCACCAGACTGGACAACCAAGAGACCCAGTACTTC.

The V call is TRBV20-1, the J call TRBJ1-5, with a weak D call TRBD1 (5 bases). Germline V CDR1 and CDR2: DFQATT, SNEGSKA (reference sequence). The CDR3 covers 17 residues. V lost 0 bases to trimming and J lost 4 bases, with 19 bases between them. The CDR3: CSARDPGVGLRNQPQHF. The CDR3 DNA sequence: TGCAGTGCTAGAGATCCGGGAGTGGGGCTTAGGAATCAGCCCCAGCATTTT.

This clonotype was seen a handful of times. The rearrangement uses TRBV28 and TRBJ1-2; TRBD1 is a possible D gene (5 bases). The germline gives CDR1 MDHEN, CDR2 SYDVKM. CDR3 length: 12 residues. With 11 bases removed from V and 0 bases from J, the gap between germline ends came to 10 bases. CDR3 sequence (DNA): TGTGCCGTTAGGACAACTAACTATGGCTACACCTTC. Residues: CAVRTTNYGYTF.

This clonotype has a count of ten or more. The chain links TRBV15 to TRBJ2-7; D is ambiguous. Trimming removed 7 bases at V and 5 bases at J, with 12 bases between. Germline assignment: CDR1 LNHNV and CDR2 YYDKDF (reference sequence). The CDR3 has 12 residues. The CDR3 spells CATTSPGHEQYF. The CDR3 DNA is TGTGCCACCACCTCGCCCGGACACGAGCAGTACTTC.

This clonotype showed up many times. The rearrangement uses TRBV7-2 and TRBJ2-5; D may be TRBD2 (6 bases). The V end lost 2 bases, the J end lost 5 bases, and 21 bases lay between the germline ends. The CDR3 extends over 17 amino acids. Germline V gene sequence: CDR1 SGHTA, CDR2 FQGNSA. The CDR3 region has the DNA TGTGCCAGCAGCTTAAACAGATTCCTAGCGACAACGGAGACCCAGTACTTC. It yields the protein CASSLNRFLATTETQYF.

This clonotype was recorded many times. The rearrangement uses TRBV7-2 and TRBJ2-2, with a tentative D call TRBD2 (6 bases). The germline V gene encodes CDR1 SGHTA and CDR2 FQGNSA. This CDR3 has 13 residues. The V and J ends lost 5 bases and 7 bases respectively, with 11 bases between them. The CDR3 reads CASSTRGSGELFF. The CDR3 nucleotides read TGTGCCAGCAGCACCCGGGGGAGCGGGGAGCTGTTTTTT.

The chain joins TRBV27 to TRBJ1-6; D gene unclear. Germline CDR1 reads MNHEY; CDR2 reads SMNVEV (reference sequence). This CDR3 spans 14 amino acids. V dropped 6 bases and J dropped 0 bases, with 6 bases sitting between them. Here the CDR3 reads CASRGSSYNSPLHF. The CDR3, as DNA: TGTGCCAGCAGGGGGAGCTCCTATAATTCACCCCTCCACTTT.

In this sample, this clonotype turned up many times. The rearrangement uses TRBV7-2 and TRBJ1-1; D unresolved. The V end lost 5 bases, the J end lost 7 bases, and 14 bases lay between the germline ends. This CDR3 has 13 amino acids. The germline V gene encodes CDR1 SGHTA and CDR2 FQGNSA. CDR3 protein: CASSRDIWGEAFF. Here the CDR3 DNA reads TGTGCCAGCAGCCGGGATATTTGGGGTGAAGCTTTCTTT.

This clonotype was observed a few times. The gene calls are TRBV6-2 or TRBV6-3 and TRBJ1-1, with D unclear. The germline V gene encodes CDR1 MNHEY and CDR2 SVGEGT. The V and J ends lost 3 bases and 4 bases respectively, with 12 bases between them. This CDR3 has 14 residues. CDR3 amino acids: CASSYAGWITEAFF. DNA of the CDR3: TGTGCCAGCAGTTATGCGGGGTGGATCACTGAAGCTTTCTTT.

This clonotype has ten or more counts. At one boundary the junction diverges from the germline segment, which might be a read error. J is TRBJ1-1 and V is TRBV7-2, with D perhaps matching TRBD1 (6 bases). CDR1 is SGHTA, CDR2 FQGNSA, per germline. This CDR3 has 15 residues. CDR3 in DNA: TGTGCCAGCAGTTTAGCACAGGGACTGAACACTGAAGCTTTCTTT. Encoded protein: CASSLAQGLNTEAFF.

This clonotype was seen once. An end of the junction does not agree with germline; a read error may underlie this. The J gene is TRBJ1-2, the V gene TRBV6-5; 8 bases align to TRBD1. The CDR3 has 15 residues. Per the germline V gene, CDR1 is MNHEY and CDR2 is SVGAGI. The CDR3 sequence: CASSRTGRANDGYTF. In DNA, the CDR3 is TGTGCCAGCAGCAGGACAGGGAGGGCTAACGATGGCTACACCTTC.